The entry below gives a single T cell receptor (beta chain) sequence along with its context. Its antigen is not identified. This sample is part of a study of shared clonotypes between healthy human individuals. CDR3 size: 13 residues. Trimming took off 8 bases at V and 1 base at J, with 14 bases between the two ends. The germline CDR1 and CDR2 sequences are SQVTM and ANQGSEA. Authors' analysis steps: From ImmunoSEQ came sequences covering only the junction and carrying no quality scores, so filtering differed. Sequencing was performed with immunoSEQ multiplex PCR; in TCRdb, only in-frame clones are kept and a portion is missing. That table gives V, J and clone size, and the DNA gave D and trimming. This sample yields more than 2 million clones, of which approximately 95% are seen a single time; around 0.13% belongs to the top ten. CD4+ cell separation produced CD45RA+ naive and CD45RA-negative memory subsets.

Broader study findings: Naive CD4 clonotype sharing across four donors was about 5%.

This receptor was identified in a young man in good health. Sequencing was done on a sample of naive CD4+ T cells sorted from blood. The sample's subset: CD45RA+ positively selected. V gene TRBV29-1 combines with J gene TRBJ2-5; D is unresolved. In DNA form, the CDR3 reads TGCAGCCTTTATACCGGATTCCAAGAGACCCAGTACTTC. Protein product: CSLYTGFQETQYF.